This T cell receptor (beta chain) was captured by sequencing in a study of blood T cell repertoires in COVID-19. Study context: T cells, B-cell-depleted T cells, or PBMCs supplied cDNA or gDNA.

Authors' data handling: Counts of nucleated cells, estimated from reference gene primer amplification, were obtained. Profiled with immunoSEQ multiplex PCR; TCRdb holds only in-frame clones, not every one. V and J calls plus clone size are reproduced from that table; the DNA served to infer D and trimming. The sample holds fewer than 250,000 clones, 75% to 90% seen once. This clone was seen only once. One end of the junction fails to match germline, which may point to a read error. The TCR comes from a young man with acute or convalescent COVID-19. The sample consisted of peripheral blood.

The CDR3 DNA is TGTGCCACCAGTCCCCAGGATTATAATTCACCCCTCCACTTT. It is translated as CATSPQDYNSPLHF. The chain links TRBV27 to TRBJ1-6; D not certain. The CDR3 covers 14 residues. Germline CDR1 MNHEY, CDR2 SMNVEV (reference sequence).